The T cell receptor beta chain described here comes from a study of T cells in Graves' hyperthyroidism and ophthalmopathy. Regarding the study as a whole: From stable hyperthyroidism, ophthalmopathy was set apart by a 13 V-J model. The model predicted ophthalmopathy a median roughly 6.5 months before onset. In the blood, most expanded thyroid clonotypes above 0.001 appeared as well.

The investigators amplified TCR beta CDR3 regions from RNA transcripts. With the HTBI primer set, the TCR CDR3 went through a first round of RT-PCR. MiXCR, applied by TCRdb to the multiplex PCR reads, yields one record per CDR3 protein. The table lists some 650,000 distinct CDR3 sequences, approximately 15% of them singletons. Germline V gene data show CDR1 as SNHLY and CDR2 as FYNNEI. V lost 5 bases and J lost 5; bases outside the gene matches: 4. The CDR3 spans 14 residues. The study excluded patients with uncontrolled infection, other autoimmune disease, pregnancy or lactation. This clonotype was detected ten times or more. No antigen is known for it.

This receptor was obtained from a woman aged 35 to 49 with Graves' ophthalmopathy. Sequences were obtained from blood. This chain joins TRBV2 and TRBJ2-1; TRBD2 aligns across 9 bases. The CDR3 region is CASSLAGLNNEQFF. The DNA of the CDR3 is TGTGCCAGCAGTCTAGCGGGGTTAAACAATGAGCAGTTCTTC.